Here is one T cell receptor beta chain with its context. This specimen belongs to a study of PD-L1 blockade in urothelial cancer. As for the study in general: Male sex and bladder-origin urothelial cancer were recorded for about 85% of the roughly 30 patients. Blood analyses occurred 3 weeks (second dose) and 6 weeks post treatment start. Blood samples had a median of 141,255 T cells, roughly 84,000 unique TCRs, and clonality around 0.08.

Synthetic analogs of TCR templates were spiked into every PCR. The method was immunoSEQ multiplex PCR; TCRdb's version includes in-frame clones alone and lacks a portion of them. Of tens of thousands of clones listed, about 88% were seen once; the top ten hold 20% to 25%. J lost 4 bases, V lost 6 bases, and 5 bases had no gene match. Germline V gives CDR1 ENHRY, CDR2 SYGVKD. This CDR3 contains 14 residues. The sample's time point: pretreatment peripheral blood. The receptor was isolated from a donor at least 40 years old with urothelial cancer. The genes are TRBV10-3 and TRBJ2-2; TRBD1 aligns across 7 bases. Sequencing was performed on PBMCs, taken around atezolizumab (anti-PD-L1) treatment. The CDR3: CAIRPGQSTGELFF. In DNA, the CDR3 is TGTGCCATCAGACCGGGACAGTCCACCGGGGAGCTGTTTTTT.